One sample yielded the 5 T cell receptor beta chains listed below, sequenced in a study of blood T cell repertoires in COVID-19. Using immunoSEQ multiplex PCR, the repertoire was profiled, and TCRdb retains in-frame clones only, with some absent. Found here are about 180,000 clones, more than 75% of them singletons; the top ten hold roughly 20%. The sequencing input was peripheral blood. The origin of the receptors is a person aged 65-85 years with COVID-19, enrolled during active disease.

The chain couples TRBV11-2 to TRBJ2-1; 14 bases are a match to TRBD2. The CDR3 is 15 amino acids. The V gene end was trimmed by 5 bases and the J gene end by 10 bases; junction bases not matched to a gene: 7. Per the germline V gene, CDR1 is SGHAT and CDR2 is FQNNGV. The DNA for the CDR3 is TGTGCCAGCAGCCCAGCGACTAGCGGGGGGGTGGAGCAGTTCTTC. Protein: CASSPATSGGVEQFF.

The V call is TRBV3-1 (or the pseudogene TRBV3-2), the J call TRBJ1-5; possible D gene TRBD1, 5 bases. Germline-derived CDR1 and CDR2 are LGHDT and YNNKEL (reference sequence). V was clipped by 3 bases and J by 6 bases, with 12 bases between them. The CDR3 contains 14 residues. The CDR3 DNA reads TGTGCCAGCAGCCAGAACTGGGGCGGTCAGCCCCAGCATTTT. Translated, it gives CASSQNWGGQPQHF.

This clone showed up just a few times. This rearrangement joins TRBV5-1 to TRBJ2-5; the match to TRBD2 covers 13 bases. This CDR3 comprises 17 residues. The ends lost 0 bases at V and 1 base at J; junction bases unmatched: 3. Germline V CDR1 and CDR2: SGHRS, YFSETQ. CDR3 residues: CASSLGTSGRVQETQYF. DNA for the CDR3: TGCGCCAGCAGCTTGGGGACTAGCGGGAGAGTCCAAGAGACCCAGTACTTC.

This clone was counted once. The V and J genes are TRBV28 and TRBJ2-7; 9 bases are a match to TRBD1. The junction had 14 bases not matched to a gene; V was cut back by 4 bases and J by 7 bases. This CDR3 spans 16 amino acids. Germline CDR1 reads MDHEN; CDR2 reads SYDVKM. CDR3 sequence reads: CASSSVRDRVDREQYF. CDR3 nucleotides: TGTGCCAGCAGTTCAGTACGGGACAGGGTGGATCGAGAGCAGTACTTC. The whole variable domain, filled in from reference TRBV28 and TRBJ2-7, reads DVKVTQSSRYLVKRTGEKVFLECVQDMDHENMFWYRQDPGLGLRLIYFSYDVKMKEKGDIPEGYSVSREKKERFSLILESASTNQTSMYLCASSSVRDRVDREQYFGPGTRLTVT.

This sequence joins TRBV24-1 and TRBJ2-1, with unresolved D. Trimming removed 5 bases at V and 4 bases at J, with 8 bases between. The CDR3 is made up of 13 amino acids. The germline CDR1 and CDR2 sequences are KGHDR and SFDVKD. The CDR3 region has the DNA TGTGCCACCAGTGTAACAAGTTACAATGAGCAGTTCTTC. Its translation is CATSVTSYNEQFF.